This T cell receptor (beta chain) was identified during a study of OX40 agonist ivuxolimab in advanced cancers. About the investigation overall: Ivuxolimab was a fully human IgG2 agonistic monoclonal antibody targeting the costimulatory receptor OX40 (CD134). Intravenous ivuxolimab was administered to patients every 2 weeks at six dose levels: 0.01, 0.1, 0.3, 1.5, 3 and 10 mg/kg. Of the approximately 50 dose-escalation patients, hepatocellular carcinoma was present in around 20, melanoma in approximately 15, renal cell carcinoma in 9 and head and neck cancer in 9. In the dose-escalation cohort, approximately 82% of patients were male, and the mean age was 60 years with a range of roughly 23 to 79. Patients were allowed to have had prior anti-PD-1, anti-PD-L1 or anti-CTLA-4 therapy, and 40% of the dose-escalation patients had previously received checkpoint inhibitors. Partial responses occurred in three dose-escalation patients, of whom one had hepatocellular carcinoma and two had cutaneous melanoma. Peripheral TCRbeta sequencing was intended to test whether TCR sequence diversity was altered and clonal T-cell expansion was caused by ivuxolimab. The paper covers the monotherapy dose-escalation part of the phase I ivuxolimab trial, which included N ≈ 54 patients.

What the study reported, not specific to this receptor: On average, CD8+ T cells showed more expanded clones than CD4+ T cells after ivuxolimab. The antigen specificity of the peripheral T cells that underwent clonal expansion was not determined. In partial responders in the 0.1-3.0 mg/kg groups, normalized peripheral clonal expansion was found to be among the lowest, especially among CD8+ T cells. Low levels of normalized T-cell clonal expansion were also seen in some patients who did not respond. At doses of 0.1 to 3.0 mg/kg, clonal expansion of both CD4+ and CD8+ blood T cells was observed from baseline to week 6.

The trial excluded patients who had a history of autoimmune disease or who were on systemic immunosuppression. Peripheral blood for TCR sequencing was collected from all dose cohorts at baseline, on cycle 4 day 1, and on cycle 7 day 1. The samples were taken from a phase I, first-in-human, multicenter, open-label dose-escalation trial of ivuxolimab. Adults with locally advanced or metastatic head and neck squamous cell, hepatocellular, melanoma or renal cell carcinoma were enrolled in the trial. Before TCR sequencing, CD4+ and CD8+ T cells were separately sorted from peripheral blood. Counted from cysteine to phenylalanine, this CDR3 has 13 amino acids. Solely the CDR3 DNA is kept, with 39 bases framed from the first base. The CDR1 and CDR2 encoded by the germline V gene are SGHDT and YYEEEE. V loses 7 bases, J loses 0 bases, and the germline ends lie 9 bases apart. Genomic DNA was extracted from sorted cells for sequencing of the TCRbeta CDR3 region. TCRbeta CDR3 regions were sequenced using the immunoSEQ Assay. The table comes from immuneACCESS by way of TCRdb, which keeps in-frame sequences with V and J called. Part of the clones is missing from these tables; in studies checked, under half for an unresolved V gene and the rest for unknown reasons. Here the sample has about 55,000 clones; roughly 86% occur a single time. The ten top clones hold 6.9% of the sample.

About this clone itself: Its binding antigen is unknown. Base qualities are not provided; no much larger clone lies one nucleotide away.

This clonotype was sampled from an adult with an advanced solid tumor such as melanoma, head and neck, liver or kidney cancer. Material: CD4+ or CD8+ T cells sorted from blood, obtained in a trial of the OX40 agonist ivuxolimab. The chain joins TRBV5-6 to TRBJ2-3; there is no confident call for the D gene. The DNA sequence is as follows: TGTGCCAGCGGCGATGGAAGCACAGATACGCAGTATTTT. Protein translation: CASGDGSTDTQYF. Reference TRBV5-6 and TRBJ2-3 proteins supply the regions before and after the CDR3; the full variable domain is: DAGVTQSPTHLIKTRGQQVTLRCSPKSGHDTVSWYQQALGQGPQFIFQYYEEEERQRGNFPDRFSGHQFPNYSSELNVNALLLGDSALYLCASGDGSTDTQYFGPGTRLTVL.